This is a list of T cell receptor beta chains from one sample in a study of shared clonotypes between healthy human individuals. Profiling relied on immunoSEQ multiplex PCR, and the TCRdb table lists in-frame clones only, not all of them. The sample shows 2,500,000 or so clones, approximately 90% of them seen only once. Sequencing input: naive CD4+ T cells sorted from blood. Source of these receptors: a man aged 18 to 35 in good health. Each CDR3 is given with its conserved first and last residue. Each record gives: clone size, J gene, D gene, V gene, CDR3 DNA, CDR3 protein. The D gene is left open where the match is weak. Part of the rows lack a size; the others show once, few, many or a class for expanded clones.

once | TRBJ2-5 | . | TRBV7-9 | TGTGCCAGCAGCTTAGCGGAGGCGGGGACCCAGTACTTC | CASSLAEAGTQYF
. | TRBJ2-5 | . | TRBV15 | TGTGCCACCAGCAGAGATAAAGGGACAGAGACCCAGTACTTC | CATSRDKGTETQYF
. | TRBJ2-2 | TRBD1 | TRBV5-4 | TGTGCCAGCAGCTCCGACCCTGACAGGGCGGCTACCGGGGAGCTGTTTTTT | CASSSDPDRAATGELFF
. | TRBJ1-2 | . | TRBV6-5 | TGTGCCAGCACCACCACGACGGGGAGCTATGGCTACACCTTC | CASTTTTGSYGYTF
. | TRBJ2-7 | TRBD2 | TRBV19 | TGTGCCAGTAGTAGCCTCCTCGGGACTAGCGGGGGAAGGTCCTACGAGCAGTACTTC | CASSSLLGTSGGRSYEQYF
. | TRBJ2-3 | . | TRBV19 | TGTGCCAGTAGTATAGGGGTTGGAGACACAGATACGCAGTATTTT | CASSIGVGDTDTQYF
. | TRBJ1-2 | . | TRBV28 | TGTGCCAGCAGTTTATCTGCCCCGGGGGGCTACACCTTC | CASSLSAPGGYTF
. | TRBJ2-1 | . | TRBV2 | TGTGCCAGCGGGGGCCAGGGAAAAATCAATGAGCAGTTCTTC | CASGGQGKINEQFF
. | TRBJ1-6 | . | TRBV19 | TGTGCCAGTAGTATAGGCTCCCGACGGCTCTATAATTCACCCCTCCACTTT | CASSIGSRRLYNSPLHF
. | TRBJ1-2 | . | TRBV18 | TGTGCCAGCTCACCAGAGACGGGACATGGGGGTGGCTACACCTTC | CASSPETGHGGGYTF
. | TRBJ2-3 | . | TRBV5-4 | TGTGCCAGCAGCTTGGCCGCTCACCTAAGCACAGATACGCAGTATTTT | CASSLAAHLSTDTQYF
. | TRBJ1-6 | TRBD1 | TRBV27 | TGTGCCAGCAGTTCGGACAGGGTAAAGTCACCCCTCCACTTT | CASSSDRVKSPLHF
. | TRBJ2-4 | . | TRBV11-2 | TGTGCCAGCAGCTTAGACGGGGGACAGACACTAGCCAAAAACATTCAGTACTTC | CASSLDGGQTLAKNIQYF
. | TRBJ2-1 | TRBD2 | TRBV7-9 | TGTGCCAGCAGCTGGACTAGTTCAGGCTACAATGAGCAGTTCTTC | CASSWTSSGYNEQFF
. | TRBJ1-2 | TRBD1 | TRBV11-2 | TGTGCCAGCAGCAGGGACAGGGGAGGGGATGGCTACACCTTC | CASSRDRGGDGYTF
once | TRBJ1-4 | TRBD1 | TRBV5-5 | TGTGCCAGCAGCTCACAGGGGCTTACTAATGAAAAACTGTTTTTT | CASSSQGLTNEKLFF
. | TRBJ2-3 | TRBD2 | TRBV5-1 | TGCGCCAGCAGGCGACTAGCGGGAGTCGCGGCAGATACGCAGTATTTT | CASRRLAGVAADTQYF
few | TRBJ2-3 | . | TRBV5-1 | TGCGCCAGCAGCAACACAGATACGCAGTATTTT | CASSNTDTQYF
. | TRBJ2-3 | . | TRBV27 | TGTGCCAGCAGTTTATCTAGCTGGGGGTTAGCGGCAAGCACAGATACGCAGTATTTT | CASSLSSWGLAASTDTQYF
. | TRBJ1-1 | . | TRBV19 | TGTGCCAGTAGTACTCTCAGGTTCATGAACACTGAAGCTTTCTTT | CASSTLRFMNTEAFF
. | TRBJ1-6 | . | TRBV7-9 | TGTGCCAGCACCCTGGGGGGAGGGGATAATTCACCCCTCCACTTT | CASTLGGGDNSPLHF
. | TRBJ2-7 | TRBD2 | TRBV7-2 | TGTGCCAGCAGCTTGGCTAGCGGGGGGGTTACCTACGAGCAGTACTTC | CASSLASGGVTYEQYF
. | TRBJ2-5 | TRBD1 | TRBV6-1 | TGTGCCAGCAGTGAAGGGGACAGGGATACGGAGACCCAGTACTTC | CASSEGDRDTETQYF
. | TRBJ2-7 | TRBD1 | TRBV5-4 | TGTGCCAGCAGCTTGGGACAGGGGGCCTACGAGCAGTACTTC | CASSLGQGAYEQYF
. | TRBJ1-2 | . | TRBV9 | TGTGCCAGCAGCCCTGACACGTTTTTGGGCTACACCTTC | CASSPDTFLGYTF